This entry lists 23 T cell receptor beta chains sequenced from one sample in a study of post-analysis software for immune sequencing data. Findings of the study overall: With TRBV5-6, TRBV5-1 and TRBV20-1 included, 5 or 6 TRBV segments were more frequent in patients than in controls.

Carried by the TCR beta cDNA libraries were unique molecular identifiers. One entry per CDR3 protein, called by TCRdb with MiXCR from the PCR reads. The sample includes approximately 440,000 distinct CDR3 sequences, nearly 45% seen only once; the top ten take 12%. The antigens these receptors bind are not known. The sequencing sample was made of blood. These receptors all stem from a girl aged 10 to 17 with multiple sclerosis.

The rearrangement uses TRBV28 and TRBJ1-5; D gene unclear. The germline CDR1 and CDR2 sequences are MDHEN and SYDVKM. Trimming pared 10 bases from V and 5 bases from J, leaving 12 bases between. The CDR3 covers 12 residues. The CDR3, as DNA: TGTGCCATCTCAACTGGTTATCAGCCCCAGCATTTT. Protein sequence: CAISTGYQPQHF.

The count of this clonotype is one. Written as DNA, the CDR3 is TGTGCCAGCTCACCGGACCGTAAATCCCTATACGAGCAGTACTTC. It encodes CASSPDRKSLYEQYF. V usage is TRBV18 and J usage is TRBJ2-7; D is undetermined. V lost 3 bases and J lost 4, with 16 bases in between. There are 15 residues in the CDR3. Germline lookup yields CDR1 KGHSH and CDR2 LQKENI.

The chain is built from TRBV9 and TRBJ2-1, with D hard to call. In germline, CDR1 is SGDLS, CDR2 YYNGEE. CDR3 length equals 15 residues. Deletions cut 0 bases from V and 0 bases from J, with 7 bases between. The CDR3 DNA reads as TGTGCCAGCAGCGTAGGGGATCGCTCCTACAATGAGCAGTTCTTC. Its translation is CASSVGDRSYNEQFF. The full variable domain, rest sourced from reference TRBV9 and TRBJ2-1, is DSGVTQTPKHLITATGQRVTLRCSPRSGDLSVYWYQQSLDQGLQFLIQYYNGEERAKGNILERFSAQQFPDLHSELNLSSLELGDSALYFCASSVGDRSYNEQFFGPGTRLTVL.

V usage is TRBV7-3 and J usage is TRBJ2-4, with a tentative D call TRBD2 (5 bases). The J call is in doubt because the DNA end fits TRBJ2-7 better. Germline V gene sequence: CDR1 SGHTA, CDR2 FQGTGA. CDR3 length: 12 amino acids. Written as DNA, the CDR3 is TGTGCCAGCAGCTTAGACGGGGACGAGCAGTACTTC. Amino acids: CASSLDGDEQYF.

A few counts support this clonotype. The chain employs TRBV6-2 or TRBV6-3 and TRBJ2-7; the D gene is possibly TRBD2 (6 bases). Germline V lookup: CDR1 MNHEY, CDR2 SVGEGT. The V and J ends lost 0 bases and 3 bases respectively, with 12 bases between them. The CDR3 totals 15 residues. The DNA of the CDR3 is TGTGCCAGCAGTTACTCGCGGGACGGCCGCTACGAGCAGTACTTC. Amino acids: CASSYSRDGRYEQYF.

The chain carries TRBV9 and TRBJ1-2; perhaps TRBD1 as D (6 bases). V was pared by 0 bases and J by 6 bases, with 12 bases between. The CDR3 totals 14 residues. The germline gives CDR1 SGDLS, CDR2 YYNGEE. CDR3 protein: CASSVGGGKDGYTF. In nucleotides, the CDR3 is TGTGCCAGCAGCGTAGGAGGGGGTAAGGATGGCTACACCTTC.

This clonotype was seen a handful of times. The V call is TRBV7-8, the J call TRBJ1-1; D gene uncertain. Germline V gene data show CDR1 as SGHVS and CDR2 as FQNEAQ. The CDR3 runs to 14 residues. The V and J ends lost 5 bases and 1 base respectively, with 11 bases between them. The CDR3 loop is CASSDRAGNTEAFF. As DNA, the CDR3 is TGTGCCAGCAGCGATAGGGCAGGGAACACTGAAGCTTTCTTT.

With regard to this clonotype: The germline gene is not matched at one end of the junction; a read error may be the cause. V is TRBV15 and J is TRBJ2-1; D is unresolved. CDR3 length: 16 amino acids. The germline CDR1 and CDR2 sequences are LNHNV and YYDKDF (reference sequence). The CDR3 nucleotides are TGTGCCACCAGCAGAGACGAAAGGAGCTCCCACAATGAGCAGTTCTTC. It specifies CATSRDERSSHNEQFF.

V is TRBV6-5 and J is TRBJ1-2, with TRBD1 matching over 7 bases. The ends lost 5 bases at V and 1 base at J; junction bases unmatched: 4. CDR3 length equals 14 residues. Germline V CDR1 and CDR2: MNHEY, SVGAGI. Written as DNA, the CDR3 is TGTGCCAGCAGTGACCGGGACAGTAACTATGGCTACACCTTC. Its protein is CASSDRDSNYGYTF.

The gene calls are TRBV10-3 and TRBJ2-1; TRBD2 is a possible D gene (7 bases). CDR3 length: 16 residues. Trimming stripped 4 bases from V and 4 bases from J, with 17 bases between. CDR1 is ENHRY, CDR2 SYGVKD, per germline. The CDR3, as DNA: TGTGCCATCAGTGCTTCCACAGGGCGGGGGTACAATGAGCAGTTCTTC. Its translation is CAISASTGRGYNEQFF.

V usage is TRBV6-5 and J usage is TRBJ2-3; D might be TRBD2 (5 bases). V was cut by 8 bases and J by 1 base, with 10 bases left in between. Germline V gene sequence: CDR1 MNHEY, CDR2 SVGAGI. The CDR3 length is 13 residues. This CDR3 reads CASVNGGTDTQYF. The DNA of the CDR3 is TGTGCCAGCGTCAACGGGGGCACAGATACGCAGTATTTT.

The V gene is TRBV29-1, the J gene TRBJ2-7, with D possibly being TRBD1 or TRBD2 (5 bases each). The length of the CDR3 is 14 residues. CDR1 and CDR2 (germline): SQVTM, ANQGSEA. Between the trimmed V and J ends, which lost 5 bases and 2 bases, there was a span of 16 bases. The chain's CDR3 is CSVLVAGSPYEQYF. The CDR3 region has the DNA TGCAGCGTTCTAGTGGCAGGGAGTCCCTACGAGCAGTACTTC.

The chain joins TRBV30 to TRBJ1-2; 7 bases are shared with TRBD1. Germline V lookup: CDR1 GTSNPN, CDR2 SVGIG (reference sequence). CDR3 length: 16 amino acids. Unmatched junction bases numbered 12, after V lost 0 bases and J lost 5 bases. This CDR3 is CAWSVRPLGGRYGYTF. The DNA for the CDR3 is TGTGCCTGGAGTGTACGCCCGTTAGGGGGCCGGTATGGCTACACCTTC. Complete variable domain (other parts from reference TRBV30 and TRBJ1-2): SQTIHQWPATLVQPVGSPLSLECTVEGTSNPNLYWYRQAAGRGLQLLFYSVGIGQISSEVPQNLSASRPQDRQFILSSKKLLLSDSGFYLCAWSVRPLGGRYGYTFGSGTRLTVV.

A few counts support this clonotype. The rearrangement links TRBV25-1 to TRBJ2-4, with D possibly being TRBD2 (6 bases). Germline CDR1 MGHDK, CDR2 SYGVNS. The V end lost 5 bases, the J end lost 5 bases, and 16 bases lay between the germline ends. The CDR3 runs 15 residues. The CDR3 region has the DNA TGTGCCAGCAGTCACCCTAGTGGAGGGCAAAACATTCAGTACTTC. It translates to CASSHPSGGQNIQYF.

The J gene is TRBJ2-1, the V gene TRBV10-3; 11 bases line up with TRBD2. The germline gives CDR1 ENHRY, CDR2 SYGVKD. J was trimmed by 3 bases and V by 0 bases; bases with no gene match: 4. This CDR3 is 17 amino acids long. DNA of the CDR3: TGTGCCATCAGTGAGTCACTAGCGGGGGTGATCTACAATGAGCAGTTCTTC. It translates to CAISESLAGVIYNEQFF.

V gene TRBV20-1 combines with J gene TRBJ2-7, with D tentatively TRBD1 or TRBD2 (5 bases each). The V gene lost 1 base and the J gene lost 12 bases, with 22 bases spanning the gap. Looked up from germline, CDR1 is DFQATT and CDR2 is SNEGSKA (reference sequence). The CDR3 is 14 amino acids. CDR3 protein: CSARGRDQQETRYF. Written as DNA, the CDR3 is TGCAGTGCTAGAGGCCGGGACCAACAAGAGACCCGGTACTTC.

The chain uses TRBV15 and TRBJ2-3, with TRBD2 matching 7 bases. The CDR3 has 18 amino acids. Germline loops: CDR1 LNHNV, CDR2 YYDKDF (reference sequence). The V segment lost 0 bases and the J segment 1 base; nucleotides outside the gene matches: 10. The CDR3 protein is CATSRDLGREIGTDTQYF. The CDR3 DNA is TGTGCCACCAGCAGAGATCTTGGGCGGGAGATAGGCACAGATACGCAGTATTTT.

V and J are TRBV6-2 or TRBV6-3 and TRBJ2-1; D remains ambiguous. The better agreement between TRBJ2-7 and the DNA end casts doubt on the J call. The germline gives CDR1 MNHEY, CDR2 SVGEGT. The CDR3 loop spans 13 amino acids. CDR3 sequence: CASSYLRSYEQYF. The CDR3 DNA reads TGTGCCAGCAGTTACCTCCGGTCCTACGAGCAGTACTTC.

V usage is TRBV9 and J usage is TRBJ1-1, with unresolved D. CDR1 and CDR2 from the germline V gene are SGDLS and YYNGEE. V lost 0 bases and J lost 7, with 13 bases in between. The CDR3 has 14 residues. The chain's CDR3 is CASSVEAGDFEAFF. The CDR3 DNA reads as TGTGCCAGCAGCGTAGAAGCTGGCGACTTTGAAGCTTTCTTT.

V and J are TRBV20-1 and TRBJ2-1; 12 bases fit TRBD2. The CDR3 is made up of 17 amino acids. Germline V gene data show CDR1 as DFQATT and CDR2 as SNEGSKA (reference sequence). Trimming at V came to 6 bases and at J to 0 bases, leaving 9 bases not matched to a gene. Here the CDR3 reads CSATGTSGPSSYNEQFF. As DNA, the CDR3 is TGCAGTGCGACCGGGACTAGCGGGCCGAGCTCCTACAATGAGCAGTTCTTC.

The J gene is TRBJ2-1, the V gene TRBV7-9; D remains unclear. The CDR3 is made up of 14 amino acids. Germline CDR1 is SEHNR and CDR2 is FQNEAQ (reference sequence). V lost 3 bases to trimming and J lost 5 bases, with 11 bases between them. The CDR3 reads CASSLRTVDNEQFF. The CDR3 DNA reads TGTGCCAGCAGCTTGCGGACGGTCGACAATGAGCAGTTCTTC.

The sample holds a few counts of this clonotype. The chain couples TRBV9 to TRBJ2-6; D possibly corresponds to TRBD1 (5 bases). Trimming stripped 0 bases from V and 0 bases from J, with 13 bases between. Germline V lookup: CDR1 SGDLS, CDR2 YYNGEE. The CDR3 has 18 residues. The CDR3 DNA follows: TGTGCCAGCAGCGTAGCGACAGCTGATCCCTCTGGGGCCAACGTCCTGACTTTC. Translating it yields CASSVATADPSGANVLTF.

The chain couples TRBV14 to TRBJ1-2, with D perhaps matching TRBD1 (6 bases). V was trimmed by 3 bases and J by 4 bases, leaving 15 bases between them. Looked up from germline, CDR1 is SGHDN and CDR2 is FVKESK. This CDR3 has 15 amino acids. The CDR3 nucleotides read TGTGCCAGCAGCCAGGTTTCCGGGACACTCTATGGCTACACCTTC. It yields the protein CASSQVSGTLYGYTF.